Listed below are T cell receptor beta chains from one sample, sequenced in a study of shared clonotypes between healthy human individuals. Libraries were prepared by immunoSEQ multiplex PCR; TCRdb keeps only in-frame clonotypes and omits some of them. The sample holds 2 million to 2.5 million clones, approximately 94% seen once. The specimen sequenced was naive CD4+ T cells sorted from blood. The source of these receptors is a man between 18 and 29 years old in good health. The CDR3 runs from the conserved cysteine through the conserved F or W. D genes are given only for firm matches. A row's size may be missing; if present it is once, few, many or a size class.

D,V,size,J,CDR3,DNA
TRBD1,TRBV6-1,-,TRBJ2-7,CASSELDRVGEQYF,TGTGCCAGCAGTGAACTGGACAGGGTGGGCGAGCAGTACTTC
-,TRBV14,-,TRBJ2-5,CASSQLGKETQYF,TGTGCCAGCAGCCAGTTAGGGAAAGAGACCCAGTACTTC
-,TRBV2,once,TRBJ1-1,CASKPRMNTEAFF,TGTGCCAGCAAGCCCCGGATGAACACTGAAGCTTTCTTT
-,TRBV6-5,-,TRBJ2-7,CASATQGGEQYF,TGTGCCAGCGCGACCCAGGGAGGAGAGCAGTACTTC
-,TRBV7-2,-,TRBJ2-2,CASSLGVGELFF,TGTGCCAGCAGCTTAGGGGTCGGGGAGCTGTTTTTT
-,TRBV7-2,-,TRBJ2-7,CASSLGQAAIYEQYF,TGTGCCAGCAGCTTAGGACAGGCTGCTATCTACGAGCAGTACTTC
-,TRBV6-1,-,TRBJ1-5,CASSDTGLVQPQHF,TGTGCCAGCAGTGATACAGGCTTGGTTCAGCCCCAGCATTTT
-,TRBV19,-,TRBJ1-3,CASSEISGNTIYF,TGTGCCAGTAGCGAGATCTCTGGAAACACCATATATTTT
-,TRBV2,-,TRBJ2-1,CASSEASGIDEQFF,TGTGCCAGCAGTGAAGCCTCGGGAATCGATGAGCAGTTCTTC
TRBD2,TRBV2,-,TRBJ2-7,CASSAAGLGAYEQYF,TGTGCCAGCAGTGCAGCGGGACTAGGAGCCTACGAGCAGTACTTC